Listed below are T cell receptor beta chains from one sample, sequenced in a study of blood T cell repertoires in COVID-19. Sequencing used immunoSEQ multiplex PCR; TCRdb keeps in-frame clones, though not all of them. There are 150,000 to 160,000 clones in the sample; about 90% occur only once, and 0.55% lies in the top ten. The sequenced sample was peripheral blood. Receptor source: a man in his forties or fifties with acute or convalescent COVID-19. CDR3s leave out the opening cysteine and the closing phenylalanine or tryptophan. Fields, in order: CDR3 protein, J gene, V gene.

ASSAKDREDTEAF | TRBJ1-1 | TRBV9
ASSFPGLARETQY | TRBJ2-5 | TRBV5-6
ASSLLAEETQY | TRBJ2-5 | TRBV7-3
ASSLTGTGKY | TRBJ2-7 | TRBV7-9
ASSPRTGSRNTEAF | TRBJ1-1 | TRBV18
ASSRRTSGSYEQY | TRBJ2-7 | TRBV4-1
ASSYSRGSNQPQH | TRBJ1-5 | TRBV6-2/TRBV6-3
ASSLQGWGGYT | TRBJ1-2 | TRBV28
ASSLTGGDEQY | TRBJ2-7 | TRBV4-1
ASSQGFQETQY | TRBJ2-5 | TRBV6-5
ASTKGQGAGYT | TRBJ1-2 | TRBV19
AWSARLYRGSSYEQY | TRBJ2-7 | TRBV30
ASSEAPGGRSEAF | TRBJ1-1 | TRBV2
ASNGGDNEQF | TRBJ2-1 | TRBV12-3/TRBV12-4
ATSRDAVVDTEAF | TRBJ1-1 | TRBV15
ASSQEQGLTGELF | TRBJ2-2 | TRBV4-3
ASSYERGRHEQF | TRBJ2-1 | TRBV5-5
ASSLDTGEGNTIY | TRBJ1-3 | TRBV5-1
ASSYTGQLGQPQH | TRBJ1-5 | TRBV6-6
ASSTDTDQPQH | TRBJ1-5 | TRBV5-4
ASSPRQAPSYEQY | TRBJ2-7 | TRBV9
ASSSQRTEAF | TRBJ1-1 | TRBV11-2
ASSTGTSRTGELF | TRBJ2-2 | TRBV5-1
ASRAETQY | TRBJ2-5 | TRBV28
ASRPTGTPASKTF | TRBJ1-1 | TRBV28
ASSLGQGNFR | TRBJ1-2 | TRBV12-3/TRBV12-4
AWRGGYGNYNSPLH | TRBJ1-6 | TRBV30
ASSPGTSGFQETQY | TRBJ2-5 | TRBV11-2
ASSELDRAIEAF | TRBJ1-1 | TRBV28
ASSLDAGTDGYT | TRBJ1-2 | TRBV5-1
ASSSPRTENTGELF | TRBJ2-2 | TRBV6-6
ASSYKERSYGYT | TRBJ1-2 | TRBV6-5
AISESGQSGYGYT | TRBJ1-2 | TRBV10-3